The clone carrying this TCR beta chain was counted a single time. With 5 bases removed from V and 0 bases from J, the gap between germline ends came to 9 bases. The germline V gene has CDR1 SEHNR and CDR2 FQNEAQ (reference sequence). The CDR3 covers 14 residues. Using immunoSEQ multiplex PCR, the repertoire was profiled, and TCRdb retains in-frame clones only, with some absent. The sample shows 65,000 to 90,000 clones, around 92% of them seen only once. This sample stems from a study of technical replicates of blood from a few donors. The sequence derives from a human donor in good health. Material for sequencing was T cells isolated from PBMCs. The rearrangement joins TRBV7-9 to TRBJ2-3; D remains ambiguous. The CDR3 DNA sequence: TGTGCCAGCAGCGCCTACAGTAGCACAGATACGCAGTATTTT. Encoded protein: CASSAYSSTDTQYF.